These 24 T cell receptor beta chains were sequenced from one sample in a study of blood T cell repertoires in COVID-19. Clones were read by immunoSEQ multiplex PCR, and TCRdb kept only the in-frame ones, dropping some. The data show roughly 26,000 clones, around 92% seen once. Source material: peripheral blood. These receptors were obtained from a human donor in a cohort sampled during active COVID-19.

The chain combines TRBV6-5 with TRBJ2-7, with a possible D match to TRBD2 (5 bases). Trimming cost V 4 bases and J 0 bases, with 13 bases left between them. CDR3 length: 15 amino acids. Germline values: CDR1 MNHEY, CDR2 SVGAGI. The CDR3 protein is CASSSELGSSYEQYF. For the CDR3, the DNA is TGTGCCAGCAGTTCTGAATTGGGGAGCTCCTACGAGCAGTACTTC.

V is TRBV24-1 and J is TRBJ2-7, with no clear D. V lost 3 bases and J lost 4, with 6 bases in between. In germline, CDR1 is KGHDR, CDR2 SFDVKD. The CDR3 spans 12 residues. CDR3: CATSDQAYEQYF. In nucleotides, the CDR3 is TGTGCCACCAGTGATCAAGCGTACGAGCAGTACTTC.

Written as DNA, the CDR3 is TGTGCCAGCAAAGGGGTTAGCTTGGGAACCACTGAAGCTTTCTTT. Protein product: CASKGVSLGTTEAFF. The rearrangement uses TRBV28 and TRBJ1-1, with D possibly matching TRBD1 (5 bases). Germline V CDR1 and CDR2: MDHEN, SYDVKM. V lost 7 bases and J 4 bases, leaving 19 bases between the germline ends. The CDR3 spans 15 residues.

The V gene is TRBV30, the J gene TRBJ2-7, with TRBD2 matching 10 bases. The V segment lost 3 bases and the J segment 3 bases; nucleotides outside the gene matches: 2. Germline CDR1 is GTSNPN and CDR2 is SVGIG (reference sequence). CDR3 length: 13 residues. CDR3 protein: CAWRVAGGYEQYF. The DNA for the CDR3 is TGTGCCTGGAGGGTAGCGGGGGGCTACGAGCAGTACTTC. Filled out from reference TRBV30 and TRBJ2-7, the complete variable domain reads SQTIHQWPATLVQPVGSPLSLECTVEGTSNPNLYWYRQAAGRGLQLLFYSVGIGQISSEVPQNLSASRPQDRQFILSSKKLLLSDSGFYLCAWRVAGGYEQYFGPGTRLTVT.

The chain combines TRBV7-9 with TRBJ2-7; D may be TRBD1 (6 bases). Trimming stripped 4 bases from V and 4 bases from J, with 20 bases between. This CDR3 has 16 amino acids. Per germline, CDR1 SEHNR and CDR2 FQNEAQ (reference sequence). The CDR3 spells CASSSGRTGTNYEQYF. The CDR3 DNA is TGTGCCAGCAGCTCTGGCCGCACCGGGACAAATTACGAGCAGTACTTC. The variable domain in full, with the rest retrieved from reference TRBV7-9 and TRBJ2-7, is DTGVSQNPRHKITKRGQNVTFRCDPISEHNRLYWYRQTLGQGPEFLTYFQNEAQLEKSRLLSDRFSAERPKGSFSTLEIQRTEQGDSAMYLCASSSGRTGTNYEQYFGPGTRLTVT.

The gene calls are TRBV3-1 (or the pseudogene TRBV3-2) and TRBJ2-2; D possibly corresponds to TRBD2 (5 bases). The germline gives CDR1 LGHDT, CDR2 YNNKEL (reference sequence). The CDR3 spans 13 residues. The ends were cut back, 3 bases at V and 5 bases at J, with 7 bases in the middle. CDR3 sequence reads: CASSQRVTGELFF. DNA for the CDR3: TGTGCCAGCAGCCAGAGGGTGACCGGGGAGCTGTTTTTT.

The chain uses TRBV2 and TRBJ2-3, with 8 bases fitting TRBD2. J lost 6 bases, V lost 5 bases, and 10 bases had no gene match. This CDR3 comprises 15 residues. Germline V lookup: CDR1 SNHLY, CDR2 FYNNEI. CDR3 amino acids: CASSTQRERVDTQYF. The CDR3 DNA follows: TGTGCCAGCAGTACCCAGCGGGAGAGGGTGGATACGCAGTATTTT.

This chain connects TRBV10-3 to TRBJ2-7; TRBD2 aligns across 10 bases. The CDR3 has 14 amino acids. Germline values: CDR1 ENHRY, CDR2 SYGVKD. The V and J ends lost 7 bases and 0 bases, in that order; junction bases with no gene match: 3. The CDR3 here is CAINSGGTSYEQYF. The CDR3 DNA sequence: TGTGCCATCAATAGCGGGGGGACCTCCTACGAGCAGTACTTC.

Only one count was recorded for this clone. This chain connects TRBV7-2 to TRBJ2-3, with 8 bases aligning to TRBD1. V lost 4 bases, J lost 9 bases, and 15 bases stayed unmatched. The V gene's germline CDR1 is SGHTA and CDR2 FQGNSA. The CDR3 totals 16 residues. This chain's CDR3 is CASSSTGGSRIETQYF. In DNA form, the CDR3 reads TGTGCCAGCAGCTCAACAGGGGGGAGCCGGATCGAGACGCAGTATTTT.

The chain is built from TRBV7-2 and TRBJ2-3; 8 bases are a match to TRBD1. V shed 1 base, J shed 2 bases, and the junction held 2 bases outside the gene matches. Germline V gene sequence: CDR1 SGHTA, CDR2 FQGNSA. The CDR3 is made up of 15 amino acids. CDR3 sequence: CASSLGGQATDTQYF. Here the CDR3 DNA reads TGTGCCAGCAGCTTAGGGGGACAGGCCACAGATACGCAGTATTTT.

The CDR3, as DNA: TGTGCCAGCAGCTTAAGGGGACTGGAGAAAGAGACCCAGTACTTC. Translated, it gives CASSLRGLEKETQYF. The chain combines TRBV7-9 with TRBJ2-5, with TRBD2 as a possible D gene (6 bases). The CDR3 covers 15 residues. Germline assignment: CDR1 SEHNR and CDR2 FQNEAQ (reference sequence). V was cut by 2 bases and J by 3 bases, with 13 bases left in between.

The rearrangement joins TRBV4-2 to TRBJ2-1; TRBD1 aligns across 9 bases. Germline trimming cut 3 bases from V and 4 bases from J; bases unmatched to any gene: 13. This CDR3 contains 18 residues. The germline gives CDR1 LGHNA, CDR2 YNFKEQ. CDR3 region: CASSQGYTQGALYNEQFF. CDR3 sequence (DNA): TGTGCCAGCAGCCAGGGGTATACACAGGGGGCGCTTTACAATGAGCAGTTCTTC.

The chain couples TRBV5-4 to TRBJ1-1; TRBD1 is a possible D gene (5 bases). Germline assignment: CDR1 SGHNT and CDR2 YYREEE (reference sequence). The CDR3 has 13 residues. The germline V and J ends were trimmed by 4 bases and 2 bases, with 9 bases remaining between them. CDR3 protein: CASSIDSNTEAFF. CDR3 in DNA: TGTGCCAGCAGCATCGACAGCAACACTGAAGCTTTCTTT.

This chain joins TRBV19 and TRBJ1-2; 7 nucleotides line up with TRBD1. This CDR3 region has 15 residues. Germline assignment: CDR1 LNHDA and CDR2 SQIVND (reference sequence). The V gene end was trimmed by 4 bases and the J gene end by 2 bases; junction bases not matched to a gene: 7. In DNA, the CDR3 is TGTGCCAGTAGTAGAGGGGGACAGCAAAACTATGGCTACACCTTC. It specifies CASSRGGQQNYGYTF.

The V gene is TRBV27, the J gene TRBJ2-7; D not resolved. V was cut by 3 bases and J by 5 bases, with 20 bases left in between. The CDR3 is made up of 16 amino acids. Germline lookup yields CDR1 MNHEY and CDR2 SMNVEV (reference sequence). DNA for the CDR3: TGTGCCAGCAGTTTTTCCCTTGAACCGTATCGAGACGAGCAGTACTTC. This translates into CASSFSLEPYRDEQYF.

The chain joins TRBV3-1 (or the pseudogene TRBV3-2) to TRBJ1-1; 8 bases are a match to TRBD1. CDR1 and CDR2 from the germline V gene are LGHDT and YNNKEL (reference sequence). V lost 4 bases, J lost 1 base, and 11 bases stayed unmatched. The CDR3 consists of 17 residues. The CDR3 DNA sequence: TGTGCCAGCAGCCGCCGGACAGGGCGGCTTGGGAACACTGAAGCTTTCTTT. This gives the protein CASSRRTGRLGNTEAFF.

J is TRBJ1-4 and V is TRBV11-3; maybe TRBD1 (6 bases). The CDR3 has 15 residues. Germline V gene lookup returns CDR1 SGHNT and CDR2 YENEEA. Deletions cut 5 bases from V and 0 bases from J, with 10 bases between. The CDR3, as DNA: TGTGCCAGCAGCGCTCGGACAGCAACTAATGAAAAACTGTTTTTT. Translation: CASSARTATNEKLFF.

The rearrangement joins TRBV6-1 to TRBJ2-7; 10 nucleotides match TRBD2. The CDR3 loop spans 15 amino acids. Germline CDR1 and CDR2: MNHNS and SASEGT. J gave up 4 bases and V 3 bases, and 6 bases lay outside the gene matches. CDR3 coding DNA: TGTGCCAGCAGTGAGGCCCTAGCGGGAGCGTACGAGCAGTACTTC. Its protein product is CASSEALAGAYEQYF.

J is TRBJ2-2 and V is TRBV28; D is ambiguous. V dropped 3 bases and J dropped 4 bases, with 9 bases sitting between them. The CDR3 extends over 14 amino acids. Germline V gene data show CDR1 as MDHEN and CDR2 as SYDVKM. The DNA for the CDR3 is TGTGCCAGCAGTTTGGCAGGTACCACCGGGGAGCTGTTTTTT. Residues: CASSLAGTTGELFF.

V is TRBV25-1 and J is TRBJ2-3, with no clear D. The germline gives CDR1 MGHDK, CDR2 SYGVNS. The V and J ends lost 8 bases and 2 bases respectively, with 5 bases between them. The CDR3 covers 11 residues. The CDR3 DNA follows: TGTGCCAGCCGGTTCACAGATACGCAGTATTTT. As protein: CASRFTDTQYF.

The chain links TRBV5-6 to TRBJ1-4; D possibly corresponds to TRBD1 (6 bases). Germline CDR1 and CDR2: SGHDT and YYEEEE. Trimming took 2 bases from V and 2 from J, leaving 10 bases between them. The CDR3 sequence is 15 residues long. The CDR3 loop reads CASSFRTVTNEKLFF. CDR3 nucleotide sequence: TGTGCCAGCAGCTTCCGGACAGTGACTAATGAAAAACTGTTTTTT.

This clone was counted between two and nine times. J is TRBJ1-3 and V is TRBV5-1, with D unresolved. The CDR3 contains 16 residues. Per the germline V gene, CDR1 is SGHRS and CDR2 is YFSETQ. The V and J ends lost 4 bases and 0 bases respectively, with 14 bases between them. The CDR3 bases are TGCGCCAGCAGCAGTTCATCGGGGAGCTCTGGAAACACCATATATTTT. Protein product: CASSSSSGSSGNTIYF. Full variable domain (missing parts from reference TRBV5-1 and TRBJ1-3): KAGVTQTPRYLIKTRGQQVTLSCSPISGHRSVSWYQQTPGQGLQFLFEYFSETQRNKGNFPGRFSGRQFSNSRSEMNVSTLELGDSALYLCASSSSSGSSGNTIYFGEGSWLTVV.

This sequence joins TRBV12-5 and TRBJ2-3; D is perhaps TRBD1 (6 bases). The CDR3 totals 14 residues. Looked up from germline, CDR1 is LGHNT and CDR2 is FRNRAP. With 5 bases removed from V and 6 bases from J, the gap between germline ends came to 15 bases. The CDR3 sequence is CASGTGTKSDTQYF. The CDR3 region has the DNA TGTGCTAGTGGTACAGGGACCAAGTCGGATACGCAGTATTTT. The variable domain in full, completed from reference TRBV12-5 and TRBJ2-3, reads DARVTQTPRHKVTEMGQEVTMRCQPILGHNTVFWYRQTMMQGLELLAYFRNRAPLDDSGMPKDRFSAEMPDATLATLKIQPSEPRDSAVYFCASGTGTKSDTQYFGPGTRLTVL.

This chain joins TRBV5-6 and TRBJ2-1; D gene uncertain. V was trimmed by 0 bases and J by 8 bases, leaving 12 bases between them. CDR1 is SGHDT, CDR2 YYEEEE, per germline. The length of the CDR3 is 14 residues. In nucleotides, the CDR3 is TGTGCCAGCAGCTTGGGGGCCGAACTCGATGAGCAGTTCTTC. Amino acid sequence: CASSLGAELDEQFF.